The 26 T cell receptor beta chains in this list originate from one sample, sequenced in a study of blood T cell repertoires in COVID-19 (dated by TCRdb to the early 2020s). Library preparation was by the immunoSEQ multiplex PCR assay. Here the immuneACCESS table is served through TCRdb, limited to in-frame sequences with V and J called. Missing clones are a known gap in these copies; in checked studies unresolved V genes cover under half, and the rest lacks a known reason. This sample has roughly 140,000 clones in its table, and less than 85% of those were observed once. 5.5% to 8% of the sample comes from the top ten. Sequencing input: peripheral blood. These receptors originate from a human donor in a cohort sampled during active COVID-19.

The chain recombines TRBV7-2 with TRBJ2-5; 9 bases fit TRBD2. Per germline, CDR1 SGHTA and CDR2 FQGNSA. The CDR3 runs to 15 residues. J gave up 4 bases and V 5 bases, and 8 bases lay outside the gene matches. CDR3 residues: CASSPSGAGGETQYF. CDR3 nucleotides: TGTGCCAGCAGCCCTAGCGGGGCAGGGGGAGAGACCCAGTACTTC.

The chain has TRBV7-8 and TRBJ2-1; D possibly corresponds to TRBD1 (6 bases). CDR3 size: 15 residues. The V and J ends lost 3 bases and 8 bases respectively, with 17 bases between them. Germline values: CDR1 SGHVS, CDR2 FQNEAQ. For the CDR3, the DNA is TGTGCCAGCAGCTTGTGGCCTCAGGGGAACGATGAGCAGTTCTTC. Translating it yields CASSLWPQGNDEQFF.

V usage is TRBV6-4 and J usage is TRBJ2-2; TRBD1 aligns across 7 bases. Germline CDR1 reads MRHNA; CDR2 reads SNTAGT. J lost 3 bases, V lost 6 bases, and 10 bases had no gene match. CDR3 length equals 16 residues. The CDR3 here is CASRRQGSMDTGELFF. CDR3 coding DNA: TGTGCCAGCAGACGACAGGGAAGTATGGACACCGGGGAGCTGTTTTTT.

The V call is TRBV5-1, the J call TRBJ2-7, with 9 bases that match TRBD1. Trimming at V came to 3 bases and at J to 6 bases, leaving 7 bases not matched to a gene. Germline V gene lookup returns CDR1 SGHRS and CDR2 YFSETQ. This CDR3 comprises 14 residues. CDR3 sequence (DNA): TGCGCCAGCAGCTGGGGACAGGGAACGGCCGAGCAGTACTTC. It is translated as CASSWGQGTAEQYF.

This rearrangement joins TRBV12-5 to TRBJ1-5, with TRBD1 identical over 9 bases. Germline V gives CDR1 LGHNT, CDR2 FRNRAP. Trimming took 4 bases from V and 7 from J; bases not matched to a gene: 11. This CDR3 is built from 16 residues. This chain's CDR3 is CASGSTTGTGIQPQHF. The CDR3, as DNA: TGTGCTAGTGGTTCGACGACCGGGACAGGGATACAGCCCCAGCATTTT. The complete variable domain, with remaining parts taken from reference TRBV12-5 and TRBJ1-5, reads DARVTQTPRHKVTEMGQEVTMRCQPILGHNTVFWYRQTMMQGLELLAYFRNRAPLDDSGMPKDRFSAEMPDATLATLKIQPSEPRDSAVYFCASGSTTGTGIQPQHFGDGTRLSIL.

This clone was counted a few times. This sequence joins TRBV7-3 and TRBJ2-5, with D possibly matching TRBD2 (6 bases). Germline CDR1 is SGHTA and CDR2 is FQGTGA. CDR3 size: 14 residues. V was shortened by 5 bases and J by 1 base, with 11 bases between the two germline ends. This CDR3 reads CASSPFGGQETQYF. CDR3 sequence (DNA): TGTGCCAGCAGCCCCTTCGGGGGCCAAGAGACCCAGTACTTC.

V usage is TRBV7-2 and J usage is TRBJ2-7, with TRBD1 as a possible D gene (5 bases). The V end lost 0 bases, the J end lost 4 bases, and 13 bases lay between the germline ends. CDR3 size: 15 residues. From germline, CDR1 is SGHTA and CDR2 FQGNSA. Here the CDR3 DNA reads TGTGCCAGCAGCTTAGCGTCAGCTAGGGGATACGAGCAGTACTTC. It yields the protein CASSLASARGYEQYF.

This sequence joins TRBV2 and TRBJ1-1, with TRBD1 as a possible D gene (5 bases). The CDR3 contains 14 residues. V lost 6 bases, J lost 4 bases, and 15 bases lay in between. Germline CDR1 SNHLY, CDR2 FYNNEI. The DNA for the CDR3 is TGTGCCAGCAGGTTTTCGGGGGGGTTCACTGAAGCTTTCTTT. Translated: CASRFSGGFTEAFF.

The rearrangement uses TRBV9 and TRBJ2-3; 8 bases map to TRBD2. The CDR3 is 16 amino acids. Losses at the gene ends were 2 bases for V and 4 bases for J; bases not matched to a gene: 9. Germline V gene data show CDR1 as SGDLS and CDR2 as YYNGEE. CDR3 in DNA: TGTGCCAGCAGCGTGAGGGCCGGGGGGGCCGCAGATACGCAGTATTTT. Protein sequence: CASSVRAGGAADTQYF.

V usage is TRBV19 and J usage is TRBJ1-5; TRBD1 aligns across 7 bases. J lost 0 bases, V lost 4 bases, and 0 bases had no gene match. CDR3 length: 14 amino acids. Germline assignment: CDR1 LNHDA and CDR2 SQIVND (reference sequence). The CDR3 nucleotides are TGTGCCAGTAGTAAGGGGGCTAGCAATCAGCCCCAGCATTTT. Protein: CASSKGASNQPQHF.

This chain joins TRBV2 and TRBJ2-7, with 12 bases that match TRBD2. CDR1 is SNHLY, CDR2 FYNNEI, per germline. With V trimmed by 6 bases and J by 2 bases, 11 bases remained unmatched. The CDR3 length is 17 residues. The CDR3 loop is CASSTSGGPLGAYEQYF. The DNA of the CDR3 is TGTGCCAGCAGCACTAGCGGGGGGCCCCTTGGGGCCTACGAGCAGTACTTC.

This clone was seen just once. At the DNA level, this CDR3 is encoded by other sequences in the same sample as well. This sequence joins TRBV9 and TRBJ1-5; the D gene is possibly TRBD1 (5 bases). V gave up 2 bases and J gave up 5 bases, with 11 bases separating them. In germline, CDR1 is SGDLS, CDR2 YYNGEE. The CDR3 has 14 residues. CDR3 sequence (DNA): TGTGCCAGCAGCGTGGGGGGAGATTATCAGCCCCAGCATTTT. The encoded protein is CASSVGGDYQPQHF.

This chain uses TRBV18 with TRBJ2-7; 8 bases agree with TRBD1. CDR3 length: 15 residues. Germline trimming cut 1 base from V and 2 bases from J; bases unmatched to any gene: 4. Germline V lookup: CDR1 KGHSH, CDR2 LQKENI. Here the CDR3 reads CASSPLGQDPYEQYF. CDR3 DNA sequence: TGTGCCAGCTCACCACTGGGACAGGACCCCTACGAGCAGTACTTC.

The rearrangement links TRBV7-2 to TRBJ2-1; 13 bases match TRBD2. With V trimmed by 4 bases and J by 5 bases, 2 bases remained unmatched. Looked up from germline, CDR1 is SGHTA and CDR2 is FQGNSA. The CDR3 sequence is 15 residues long. This CDR3 reads CASSYGTSGDNEQFF. Written as DNA, the CDR3 is TGTGCCAGCAGCTATGGGACTAGCGGGGACAATGAGCAGTTCTTC.

This sequence joins TRBV5-3 and TRBJ2-7; D is unclear. TRBV5-3 is known as an ORF, though its function is uncertain. The CDR3 consists of 14 residues. The V end lost 1 base, the J end lost 4 bases, and 12 bases lay between the germline ends. The CDR3 reads CARSLWPSRYEQYF. The CDR3 bases are TGTGCCAGAAGCTTGTGGCCCTCTCGATACGAGCAGTACTTC.

The chain combines TRBV4-2 with TRBJ2-3, with 13 bases that match TRBD2. Germline V gene sequence: CDR1 LGHNA, CDR2 YNFKEQ. The CDR3 extends over 18 amino acids. V was clipped by 1 base and J by 1 base; unmatched bases: 5. The CDR3: CASSQVLGTSGGTDTQYF. The CDR3 region has the DNA TGTGCCAGCAGCCAAGTATTAGGGACTAGCGGGGGCACAGATACGCAGTATTTT.

The rearrangement joins TRBV6-2 or TRBV6-3 to TRBJ2-3; TRBD2 might be the D (7 bases). The CDR3 spans 16 residues. V was trimmed by 4 bases and J by 7 bases, leaving 21 bases between them. Germline CDR1 MNHEY, CDR2 SVGEGT. DNA for the CDR3: TGTGCCAGCAGTTCGCAATGGACGGGGGGCGTTCATACGCAGTATTTT. Protein sequence: CASSSQWTGGVHTQYF.

This clone has a handful of counts. The DNA for the CDR3 is TGTGCCAGCAGTGAAGTACGGGGATCCTACAATGAGCAGTTCTTC. Its protein is CASSEVRGSYNEQFF. The rearrangement uses TRBV2 and TRBJ2-1, with D maybe TRBD2 (5 bases). The CDR3 is 15 amino acids. Germline values: CDR1 SNHLY, CDR2 FYNNEI. V shed 1 base and J shed 1 base, with 8 bases lying between them. The full variable domain, rest sourced from reference TRBV2 and TRBJ2-1, is EPEVTQTPSHQVTQMGQEVILRCVPISNHLYFYWYRQILGQKVEFLVSFYNNEISEKSEIFDDQFSVERPDGSNFTLKIRSTKLEDSAMYFCASSEVRGSYNEQFFGPGTRLTVL.

V gene TRBV3-1 (or the pseudogene TRBV3-2) combines with J gene TRBJ2-3; 9 positions match TRBD2. Germline V gene sequence: CDR1 LGHDT, CDR2 YNNKEL (reference sequence). The CDR3 loop spans 16 amino acids. V was clipped by 3 bases and J by 1 base; unmatched bases: 5. The CDR3 loop reads CASSQRGGLGTDTQYF. CDR3 in DNA: TGTGCCAGCAGCCAGCGGGGGGGCCTCGGCACAGATACGCAGTATTTT.

The chain combines TRBV12-5 with TRBJ2-2; 10 bases are shared with TRBD2. The CDR3 contains 17 residues. Germline V gene data show CDR1 as LGHNT and CDR2 as FRNRAP. After removal of 3 bases from V and 0 bases from J, the junction contained 4 bases not matched to a gene. Here the CDR3 reads CASGFQSGGANTGELFF. In DNA form, the CDR3 reads TGTGCTAGTGGTTTCCAGAGCGGGGGGGCGAACACCGGGGAGCTGTTTTTT.

V gene TRBV6-5 combines with J gene TRBJ1-5, with TRBD1 matching over 8 bases. V lost 6 bases and J lost 2; bases outside the gene matches: 3. CDR3 length: 14 residues. CDR1 is MNHEY and CDR2 is SVGAGI in the germline V gene. CDR3 in DNA: TGTGCCAGCAGCGTCAGGGGGCGCAATCAGCCCCAGCATTTT. Amino acid sequence: CASSVRGRNQPQHF.

V usage is TRBV7-9 and J usage is TRBJ2-5; D may be TRBD1 or TRBD2 (5 bases each). The CDR3 loop spans 13 amino acids. Trimming left V 7 bases short and J 7 bases short, with 16 bases between. The germline CDR1 and CDR2 sequences are SEHNR and FQNEAQ (reference sequence). CDR3 sequence (DNA): TGTGCCAGCACCTTGGGGCCTGAGGGGACCCAGTACTTC. Its protein is CASTLGPEGTQYF. The entire variable domain, with the rest obtained from reference TRBV7-9 and TRBJ2-5, is as follows: DTGVSQNPRHKITKRGQNVTFRCDPISEHNRLYWYRQTLGQGPEFLTYFQNEAQLEKSRLLSDRFSAERPKGSFSTLEIQRTEQGDSAMYLCASTLGPEGTQYFGPGTRLLVL.

This clone appeared once. The chain recombines TRBV29-1 with TRBJ2-1; 7 nucleotides agree with TRBD2. V was clipped by 6 bases and J by 6 bases; unmatched bases: 11. The CDR3 consists of 14 residues. Looked up from germline, CDR1 is SQVTM and CDR2 is ANQGSEA. In DNA, the CDR3 is TGCAGCGTCACAGGATCCGGGGGGATCAATGAGCAGTTCTTC. Amino acids: CSVTGSGGINEQFF.

The rearrangement joins TRBV12-3 or TRBV12-4 to TRBJ1-2; tentative D call: TRBD1 (6 bases). V was clipped by 1 base and J by 8 bases, with 11 bases between them. The CDR3 sequence is 13 residues long. CDR3 in DNA: TGTGCCAGCAGTTTAGTACAGGGTCGGGGCTACACCTTC. It is translated as CASSLVQGRGYTF.

The CDR3 reads CASNIDRSYFEAFF. The DNA of the CDR3 is TGTGCCAGCAACATAGACAGGAGCTACTTTGAAGCTTTCTTT. J is TRBJ1-1 and V is TRBV6-5; D is possibly TRBD1 (6 bases). Trimming took off 7 bases at V and 7 bases at J, with 19 bases between the two ends. This CDR3 contains 14 residues. Germline CDR1 is MNHEY and CDR2 is SVGAGI.

This sequence joins TRBV5-3 and TRBJ1-2, with D possibly being TRBD1 (5 bases). TRBV5-3 is classed as an ORF, of uncertain function. This CDR3 is 17 amino acids long. V was shortened by 2 bases and J by 5 bases, with 22 bases between the two germline ends. The CDR3 loop reads CARSFKGSVSRHYGYTF. CDR3 sequence (DNA): TGTGCCAGAAGCTTCAAGGGGTCCGTTTCTAGGCATTATGGCTACACCTTC.